These 12 T cell receptor beta chains share one sample of origin, sequenced in a study of blood T cell repertoires in COVID-19. The repertoire was sequenced with immunoSEQ multiplex PCR; TCRdb's copy has only in-frame clones and lacks some. The sample lists over 150,000 clones; 88% were seen once. Specimen: PBMCs or T cells enriched from blood (not recorded which). These receptors were collected from a woman aged 18-29 years who had recovered from COVID-19.

This clone has only one observation. The genes are TRBV30 and TRBJ1-4; D is unresolved. The CDR3 sequence is 14 residues long. Trimming pared 3 bases from V and 0 bases from J, leaving 8 bases between. Germline values: CDR1 GTSNPN, CDR2 SVGIG (reference sequence). Here the CDR3 DNA reads TGTGCCTGGAGCGCAGGTTCAACTAATGAAAAACTGTTTTTT. It yields the protein CAWSAGSTNEKLFF.

The chain uses TRBV5-8 and TRBJ2-3; unclear D gene. The CDR3 runs 14 residues. CDR1 is SGHTS, CDR2 YDEGEE, per germline. Trimming left V 0 bases short and J 2 bases short, with 7 bases between. The CDR3 is CASSLGQDTDTQYF. The CDR3 DNA follows: TGTGCCAGCAGCTTGGGGCAAGACACAGATACGCAGTATTTT.

The chain recombines TRBV6-5 with TRBJ1-2; D remains ambiguous. Germline V lookup: CDR1 MNHEY, CDR2 SVGAGI. CDR3 length: 15 amino acids. V lost 8 bases and J 2 bases, leaving 18 bases between the germline ends. CDR3 DNA: TGTGCCAGCGTGACGTGGCCAGGCCACAACTATGGCTACACCTTC. Protein sequence: CASVTWPGHNYGYTF.

The gene calls are TRBV5-1 and TRBJ2-7, with 10 bases identical to TRBD1. Unmatched junction bases numbered 8, after V lost 4 bases and J lost 4 bases. Germline V lookup: CDR1 SGHRS, CDR2 YFSETQ. This CDR3 has 15 residues. CDR3 region: CASSARTGGDYEQYF. The CDR3 DNA sequence: TGCGCCAGCAGCGCCCGGACAGGGGGGGATTACGAGCAGTACTTC.

The gene calls are TRBV29-1 and TRBJ1-3; D unresolved. Germline V gene sequence: CDR1 SQVTM, CDR2 ANQGSEA. Trimming cost V 3 bases and J 7 bases, with 16 bases left between them. CDR3 length: 14 residues. The CDR3 here is CSVDSTGSGNTIYF. The CDR3 DNA reads TGCAGCGTTGACTCTACTGGTTCCGGGAACACCATATATTTT.

The J gene is TRBJ1-5, the V gene TRBV28; 8 bases line up with TRBD1. This CDR3 has 12 residues. In germline, CDR1 is MDHEN, CDR2 SYDVKM. The trim removed 10 bases at V and 2 bases at J, leaving 1 base unmatched. CDR3 DNA sequence: TGTGCCACCAGGGGGCGCAATCAGCCCCAGCATTTT. It codes for CATRGRNQPQHF.

As DNA, the CDR3 is TGTGCCTGGAGTTCAAGCGGGAGGGCCGGGGAGACCCAGTACTTC. Its protein product is CAWSSSGRAGETQYF. This rearrangement joins TRBV30 to TRBJ2-5; 10 nucleotides align to TRBD2. CDR3 size: 15 residues. Germline trimming cut 2 bases from V and 5 bases from J; bases unmatched to any gene: 8. Per germline, CDR1 GTSNPN and CDR2 SVGIG (reference sequence).

V usage is TRBV19 and J usage is TRBJ1-1; TRBD1 matches 7 bases. The germline CDR1 and CDR2 sequences are LNHDA and SQIVND (reference sequence). Unmatched junction bases numbered 6, after V lost 7 bases and J lost 4 bases. This CDR3 spans 13 amino acids. CDR3 in DNA: TGTGCCAGTACCCAGGGACAGATCACTGAAGCTTTCTTT. As protein: CASTQGQITEAFF.

The sample holds one count of this clone. The chain joins TRBV12-3 or TRBV12-4 to TRBJ2-7; possible D gene TRBD2, 7 bases. With 7 bases removed from V and 5 bases from J, the gap between germline ends came to 15 bases. The CDR3 is 13 residues long. The CDR3 reads CASTPSGGHEQYF. In DNA form, the CDR3 reads TGTGCCAGCACCCCATCCGGGGGGCACGAGCAGTACTTC.

This chain connects TRBV5-8 to TRBJ1-5; 7 bases line up with TRBD1. The CDR3 contains 16 residues. J gave up 3 bases and V 4 bases, and 10 bases lay outside the gene matches. Per the germline V gene, CDR1 is SGHTS and CDR2 is YDEGEE. The CDR3 reads CASSRTRGQTNQPQHF. Here the CDR3 DNA reads TGTGCCAGCAGCCGAACCCGGGGACAGACCAATCAGCCCCAGCATTTT.

The chain links TRBV6-5 to TRBJ1-3; D gene uncertain. This CDR3 spans 16 amino acids. The germline gives CDR1 MNHEY, CDR2 SVGAGI. Deletions cut 2 bases from V and 0 bases from J, with 11 bases between. CDR3 DNA: TGTGCCAGCAGTTACACCTATGACAACTCTGGAAACACCATATATTTT. Translation gives CASSYTYDNSGNTIYF.

The gene calls are TRBV6-2 or TRBV6-3 and TRBJ2-6, with 9 bases lining up with TRBD1. The CDR3 has 19 amino acids. V dropped 4 bases and J dropped 1; count of bases not matched to a gene: 11. CDR1 is MNHEY and CDR2 is SVGEGT in the germline V gene. The CDR3 sequence: CASSSDRGALRSGANVLTF. CDR3 nucleotides: TGTGCCAGCAGTTCCGACAGGGGGGCGTTGAGGTCTGGGGCCAACGTCCTGACTTTC.